This T cell receptor beta chain emerged from a study of shared clonotypes between healthy human individuals. Study context: Plates per donor: three CD4 naive, three CD4 memory, two CD8 naive, one CD8 memory.

As to this clone: The antigen remains unidentified.

Study-wide results and limits: Researchers sampled blood only, noting tissue repertoires likely differ. Generation of non-shared clonotypes was less probable than generation of clonotypes shared by all four donors.

The germline gives CDR1 MNHEY, CDR2 SVGAGI. With 2 bases clipped from V and 6 bases from J, the junction kept 3 bases outside the gene matches. The CDR3 has 14 amino acids. Clones were sequenced by immunoSEQ multiplex PCR, and TCRdb holds only the in-frame ones, with some missing. In the table there are some 1 million clones, about three quarters of which are singletons. Naive CD4+ cells were CD45RA-selected; the remaining cells were memory. This clonotype originated in a young man in good health. This sequence joins TRBV6-5 and TRBJ2-1, with 8 bases that match TRBD1. Sequenced input: memory CD4+ T cells sorted from blood. Regarding subset: CD45RA-negative fraction. The CDR3 sequence is CASSYRTGLNEQFF. The CDR3, as DNA: TGTGCCAGCAGTTACAGGACAGGGCTCAATGAGCAGTTCTTC.